This record looks at one T cell receptor (beta chain) sequence and its context. Generated by immunoSEQ multiplex PCR, the TCRdb table keeps only in-frame clones and is missing some. The sample lists over 65,000 clones; around 90% were seen once. The CDR3 totals 16 residues. Germline trimming cut 5 bases from V and 4 bases from J; bases unmatched to any gene: 10. CDR1 SGHTA and CDR2 FQGNSA come from the germline V gene. This sample stems from a study of identifying expanded T cells in peripheral blood. This sequence was found in a person aged 18 to 69 in good health. Sequenced material: blood. The rearrangement uses TRBV7-2 and TRBJ2-3, with 9 bases aligning to TRBD2. CDR3 sequence reads: CASSPVGGLAPDTQYF. DNA of the CDR3: TGTGCCAGCAGCCCGGTGGGGGGACTAGCCCCAGATACGCAGTATTTT.